Included here is one TCR beta chain sequence, with context. This specimen comes from a study of blood T cell repertoires in COVID-19. For the study at large: Acute and convalescent COVID-19 specimens originated in the United States, Italy and Spain. Sources were T cells, B-cell-depleted T cells, or PBMCs; the material itself was cDNA or gDNA.

The CDR3 has 15 residues. Trimming cost V 2 bases and J 5 bases, with 15 bases left between them. Germline assignment: CDR1 ENHRY and CDR2 SYGVKD. Original data processing: By means of reference gene primer amplification, nucleated cell counts were estimated. The assay was immunoSEQ multiplex PCR, and TCRdb's table has in-frame clones only and misses some. The DNA gave D and trimming, while V, J and clone size come from that table. The sample has fewer than 300,000 clones, approximately 81% seen once. Sequenced sample: peripheral blood. The source of this sequence is a young woman with acute or convalescent COVID-19. V gene TRBV10-3 combines with J gene TRBJ2-5; the D gene is possibly TRBD1 (6 bases). The chain's CDR3 is CAISEEAGATETQYF. The CDR3 DNA follows: TGTGCCATCAGTGAGGAGGCAGGGGCTACGGAGACCCAGTACTTC.